These 14 T cell receptor beta chains were sequenced from one sample in a study of neurological immune-mediated disorders. TCRdb recomputed calls from the 5' RACE reads with MiXCR, one row per CDR3 protein. Of about 59,000 distinct CDR3 sequences listed, roughly 12% are singletons. Material for sequencing was PBMCs. The receptors derive from a woman aged 55-69 years with HTLV-1-associated myelopathy (HAM/TSP).

This clonotype was counted many times. The gene calls are TRBV7-8 and TRBJ2-3; D is undetermined. Trimming stripped 4 bases from V and 0 bases from J, with 14 bases between. The CDR3 contains 16 residues. Germline V gene sequence: CDR1 SGHVS, CDR2 FQNEAQ. Written as DNA, the CDR3 is TGTGCCAGCAGCTCCGGTGGCACCCTGAGCACAGATACGCAGTATTTT. Its protein product is CASSSGGTLSTDTQYF.

In the case of this clonotype: One end of the junction does not line up with germline, which may come from a read error. The chain combines TRBV10-3 with TRBJ2-6; 12 bases fit TRBD1. Germline V gene data show CDR1 as ENHRY and CDR2 as SYGVKD. The CDR3 has 18 residues. CDR3 residues: CAISSGGTGGSRANVLIF. The CDR3 DNA follows: TGTGCCATCAGTTCGGGCGGGACAGGGGGCTCTCGGGCCAACGTCCTGATTTTC.

The sample holds many counts of this clonotype. The chain employs TRBV5-6 and TRBJ2-1, with D unresolved. The CDR3 spans 11 residues. Germline values: CDR1 SGHDT, CDR2 YYEEEE. Trimming removed 5 bases at V and 9 bases at J, with 9 bases between. The CDR3 is CASSIAAEQFF. The DNA for the CDR3 is TGTGCCAGCAGTATAGCAGCTGAGCAGTTCTTC.

This clonotype was recorded at least ten times. The chain couples TRBV10-3 to TRBJ2-3; TRBD2 is a possible D gene (6 bases). Trimming stripped 0 bases from V and 1 base from J, with 8 bases between. CDR3 length equals 15 residues. Per germline, CDR1 ENHRY and CDR2 SYGVKD. The CDR3 is CAISESGSGTDTQYF. DNA of the CDR3: TGTGCCATCAGTGAGTCCGGGAGTGGCACAGATACGCAGTATTTT.

In this sample, this clonotype turned up many times. The chain is built from TRBV4-2 and TRBJ2-1; no definite D call. V dropped 0 bases and J dropped 2 bases, with 2 bases sitting between them. Germline assignment: CDR1 LGHNA and CDR2 YNFKEQ. The CDR3 has 13 residues. The CDR3 protein is CASSQDPYNEQFF. The DNA for the CDR3 is TGTGCCAGCAGCCAAGATCCCTACAATGAGCAGTTCTTC.

This clonotype was seen ten or more times. The V gene is TRBV5-1, the J gene TRBJ2-7; TRBD2 agrees at 7 bases. V dropped 0 bases and J dropped 3; count of bases not matched to a gene: 6. There are 15 residues in the CDR3. CDR1 is SGHRS, CDR2 YFSETQ, per germline. CDR3 in DNA: TGCGCCAGCAGCTTGGCTAGCGGAACCCACTACGAGCAGTACTTC. Protein product: CASSLASGTHYEQYF.

The V and J genes are TRBV5-5 and TRBJ2-5; D gene uncertain. Germline V lookup: CDR1 SGHKS, CDR2 YYEKEE (reference sequence). V was pared by 4 bases and J by 1 base, with 17 bases between. This CDR3 has 16 amino acids. CDR3 DNA sequence: TGTGCCAGCAGCCCTTCGGCACGAAAATCCCAAGAGACCCAGTACTTC. It codes for CASSPSARKSQETQYF.

This clonotype was counted between two and nine times. This chain joins TRBV27 and TRBJ2-1; D is uncertain. The CDR3 has 17 amino acids. Germline assignment: CDR1 MNHEY and CDR2 SMNVEV (reference sequence). Trimming shortened V by 3 bases and J by 0 bases, and 15 bases separated the two germline ends. The CDR3 reads CASSFTAKTTSYNEQFF. The CDR3 DNA reads as TGTGCCAGCAGTTTTACAGCTAAAACCACCTCCTACAATGAGCAGTTCTTC.

Many counts were recorded for this clonotype. The chain has TRBV20-1 and TRBJ2-5, with 9 bases lining up with TRBD1. Germline CDR1 reads DFQATT; CDR2 reads SNEGSKA (reference sequence). This CDR3 region has 15 residues. V was pared by 3 bases and J by 4 bases, with 9 bases of the junction left unmatched. CDR3 loop: CSASFRQGVAETQYF. The CDR3 region has the DNA TGCAGTGCTAGCTTCCGACAGGGGGTCGCAGAGACCCAGTACTTC.

In regard to this clonotype: A much larger clone sits a single nucleotide away, making a read error possible. This likely comes from a read error, as the CDR3 has no conserved phenylalanine or tryptophan at its end. The chain employs TRBV7-9 and TRBJ2-1, with TRBD1 matching 7 bases. From germline, CDR1 is SEHNR and CDR2 FQNEAQ (reference sequence). This CDR3 region has 16 residues. Trimming at V came to 3 bases and at J to 2 bases, leaving 7 bases not matched to a gene. As DNA, the CDR3 is TGTGCCAGCAGCTTTGGAGGCACAGGGGCCTACAATGAGCAGTTCCTC. Encoded protein: CASSFGGTGAYNEQFL.

This clonotype occurred a few times. The J gene is TRBJ2-1, the V gene TRBV5-1, with 7 bases aligning to TRBD1. The CDR3 consists of 14 residues. V trimming: 4 bases; J trimming: 3 bases; junction bases outside the gene matches: 4. Germline assignment: CDR1 SGHRS and CDR2 YFSETQ. The CDR3 spells CASSLRDSYNEQFF. DNA for the CDR3: TGCGCCAGCAGCCTCAGGGACAGCTACAATGAGCAGTTCTTC.

This clonotype was seen many times. The chain couples TRBV29-1 to TRBJ2-7; perhaps TRBD1 as D (7 bases). The V gene lost 7 bases and the J gene lost 4 bases, with 17 bases spanning the gap. The CDR3 sequence is 13 residues long. CDR1 is SQVTM, CDR2 ANQGSEA, per germline. The CDR3 sequence is CSASDLTGYEQYF. Written as DNA, the CDR3 is TGCAGCGCTAGCGACTTGACAGGGTACGAGCAGTACTTC.

At least ten counts were recorded for this clonotype. The genes are TRBV12-3 or TRBV12-4 and TRBJ2-3; 8 positions agree with TRBD2. The V and J ends lost 6 bases and 4 bases, in that order; junction bases with no gene match: 3. CDR3 length equals 13 residues. The CDR3, as DNA: TGTGCCAGCAGGCAAGCGGGAGCAGATACGCAGTATTTT. Its translation is CASRQAGADTQYF.

There are many counts of this clonotype. V gene TRBV12-3 or TRBV12-4 combines with J gene TRBJ1-1; D is unclear. This CDR3 comprises 11 residues. The V end was cut by 5 bases, the J end by 4 bases, with 5 bases between. CDR3 DNA sequence: TGTGCCAGCAGTACTGGCACTGAAGCTTTCTTT. This encodes CASSTGTEAFF.